This T cell receptor beta chain was identified in a study of blood T cell repertoires in COVID-19. Study-level background: Sites across the United States, Italy and Spain contributed samples from acute and convalescent COVID-19.

Per the authors' pipeline: By means of reference gene primer amplification, nucleated cell counts were estimated. Assay used: immunoSEQ multiplex PCR; TCRdb lists only in-frame clones, some missing. V, J and clone size were drawn from that table, and D and trimming were deduced from the DNA. The sample contains 110,000 or so clones, 70% to 90% of which appear only once. This CDR3 is 19 amino acids long. Trimming cost V 4 bases and J 1 base; bases outside gene matches: 6. Looked up from germline, CDR1 is SGDLS and CDR2 is YYNGEE. The clonotype was recovered from a man aged 40-49 years with acute or convalescent COVID-19. The V call is TRBV9, the J call TRBJ2-6, with 15 bases fitting TRBD2. Sequencing was done on a sample of peripheral blood. The CDR3 sequence: CASSLTGLAGGSGANVLTF. Here the CDR3 DNA reads TGTGCCAGCAGCTTAACGGGACTAGCGGGGGGATCTGGGGCCAACGTCCTGACTTTC. The full variable domain, rest sourced from reference TRBV9 and TRBJ2-6, is DSGVTQTPKHLITATGQRVTLRCSPRSGDLSVYWYQQSLDQGLQFLIQYYNGEERAKGNILERFSAQQFPDLHSELNLSSLELGDSALYFCASSLTGLAGGSGANVLTFGAGSRLTVL.